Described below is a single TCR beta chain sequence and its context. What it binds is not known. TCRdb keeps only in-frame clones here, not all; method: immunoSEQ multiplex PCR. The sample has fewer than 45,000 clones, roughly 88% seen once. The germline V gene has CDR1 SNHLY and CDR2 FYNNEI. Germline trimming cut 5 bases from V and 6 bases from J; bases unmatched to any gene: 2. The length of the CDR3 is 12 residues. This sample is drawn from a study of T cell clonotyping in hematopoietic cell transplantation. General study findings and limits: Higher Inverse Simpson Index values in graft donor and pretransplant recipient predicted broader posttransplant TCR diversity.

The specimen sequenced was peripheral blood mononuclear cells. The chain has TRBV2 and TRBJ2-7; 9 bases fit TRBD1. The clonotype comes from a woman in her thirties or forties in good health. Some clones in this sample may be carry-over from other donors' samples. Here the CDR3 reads CASSQDRGEQYF. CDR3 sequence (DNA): TGTGCCAGCAGTCAGGACAGGGGCGAGCAGTACTTC.